Reported below is one T cell receptor beta chain. Using immunoSEQ multiplex PCR, the repertoire was profiled, and TCRdb retains in-frame clones only, with some absent. The sample yields approximately 110,000 clones, 70% to 85% seen once. Per germline, CDR1 MGHRA and CDR2 YSYEKL. V shed 0 bases, J shed 0 bases, and the junction held 2 bases outside the gene matches. This CDR3 contains 15 residues. This sample was included in a study of T cell responses to AZD1222 COVID-19 vaccine. At the level of the study: Recipients boosted at about 4 weeks or about 12 weeks are pooled.

The clonotype originates from an adult in good health. Sequenced here: peripheral blood, sampled on day 0 of AZD1222 vaccination. This sequence joins TRBV4-1 and TRBJ2-7; 7 bases are shared with TRBD1. The CDR3 sequence is CASSQDTGASYEQYF. The CDR3 DNA is TGCGCCAGCAGCCAAGATACAGGGGCCTCCTACGAGCAGTACTTC.